This record looks at one T cell receptor (beta chain) sequence and its context. The antigen remains undetermined. From the germline J gene comes the end of the CDR3, since the read stops 3 residues before it. These data originate in a study of T cells in women clearing cervical HPV infection. Overall study results and limits: T-cell numbers per sample were unknown and may explain richness differences.

Each participant carried one incident cervical HPV16 infection only. The CDR3 has 13 amino acids. Trimming cost V 6 bases and J 2 bases, with 9 bases left between them. Germline V gives CDR1 SNHLY, CDR2 FYNNEI. Average input was around 1,200 ng genomic DNA for immunoSEQ TCR beta CDR3 amplification. Some clones are missing from TCRdb's copy, which holds only in-frame ones; the method was immunoSEQ multiplex PCR. The sample has around 35,000 clones. The clonotype was recovered from a woman aged 18 to 75 with a cervical HPV16 infection that either progressed to CIN3+ or cleared (not recorded which). What was sequenced was blood buffy coat. This sequence joins TRBV2 and TRBJ2-3; D uncertain. Here the CDR3 reads CASRAEVTDTQYF. The CDR3 bases that were read are TGTGCCAGCAGGGCAGAGGTCACAGATACG.